This TCR beta chain derives from a study of cytomegalovirus exposure and HLA in healthy donors. The study's findings and limits: A few chains tied to CMV proved CMV antigen-specific in vitro. Most of the TCR beta V segments (in an earlier analysis) were productive either about 87% or about 30% of the time.

There are 13 residues in the CDR3. Germline CDR1 and CDR2: MNHEY and SVGAGI. V was shortened by 7 bases and J by 8 bases, with 15 bases between the two germline ends. In the PCR, 60 Vbeta and 13 Jbeta primers were used. The assay was immunoSEQ multiplex PCR, and TCRdb's table has in-frame clones only and misses some. The sample records over 95,000 clones, about 70% being singletons. A remark on this clone: What it binds is not known.

The gene calls are TRBV6-5 and TRBJ1-5; TRBD1 might be the D (5 bases). The sequencing input was PBMCs. The receptor's source is a woman between 40 and 55 years old in good health and CMV-seropositive. CDR3 DNA sequence: TGTGCCAGCACAGGCGGGGCGGGGGAGCCCCAGCATTTT. It translates to CASTGGAGEPQHF.